What follows are 13 T cell receptor beta chains derived from one specimen sequenced in a study of blood T cell repertoires in COVID-19. Clones were read by immunoSEQ multiplex PCR, and TCRdb kept only the in-frame ones, dropping some. The table includes about 200,000 clones, around 80% detected once. The sequencing input was peripheral blood. Every receptor here comes from a human donor with acute or convalescent COVID-19. The donor label of this sample is uncertain.

The chain joins TRBV4-3 to TRBJ1-4; D possibly corresponds to TRBD1 (6 bases). The germline V gene encodes CDR1 LGHNA and CDR2 YSLEER. The V end was cut by 4 bases, the J end by 7 bases, with 19 bases between. This CDR3 spans 16 amino acids. CDR3 nucleotide sequence: TGCGCCAGCAGCCGCCAGCTTACAGGGATGGGTGAAAAACTGTTTTTT. It specifies CASSRQLTGMGEKLFF.

J is TRBJ1-2 and V is TRBV7-9; possibly TRBD1 for D (5 bases). Between the trimmed V and J ends, which lost 1 base and 4 bases, there was a span of 16 bases. This CDR3 has 16 amino acids. Germline CDR1 and CDR2: SEHNR and FQNEAQ (reference sequence). Here the CDR3 DNA reads TGTGCCAGCAGCTTAGGGGGCGTCAGTGCGCCCTATGGCTACACCTTC. Protein sequence: CASSLGGVSAPYGYTF.

This rearrangement joins TRBV7-9 to TRBJ2-1; 7 bases align to TRBD1. The CDR3 contains 15 residues. The germline CDR1 and CDR2 sequences are SEHNR and FQNEAQ (reference sequence). V trimming: 4 bases; J trimming: 4 bases; junction bases outside the gene matches: 7. CDR3 in DNA: TGTGCCAGCAGCTCAACGGGACAGAGTTACAATGAGCAGTTCTTC. Its protein is CASSSTGQSYNEQFF.

This chain links TRBV7-6 with TRBJ2-5; 7 nucleotides agree with TRBD1. Looked up from germline, CDR1 is SGHVS and CDR2 is FNYEAQ. This CDR3 has 15 amino acids. The V and J ends lost 1 base and 1 base, in that order; junction bases with no gene match: 3. The CDR3 coding sequence is TGTGCCAGCAGCTTAGAAGGGACAGTCCAAGAGACCCAGTACTTC. This sequence encodes CASSLEGTVQETQYF.

The chain has TRBV4-1 and TRBJ2-7; 14 bases fit TRBD2. CDR1 and CDR2 (germline): MGHRA, YSYEKL. The CDR3 has 17 residues. V shed 4 bases, J shed 3 bases, and the junction held 8 bases outside the gene matches. The CDR3 sequence: CASSLRLAGGPGYEQYF. In nucleotides, the CDR3 is TGCGCCAGCAGCCTCCGACTAGCGGGAGGGCCTGGCTACGAGCAGTACTTC.

The chain recombines TRBV7-8 with TRBJ1-5, with 8 bases matching TRBD1. The J segment lost 5 bases and the V segment lost 4 bases, leaving 7 bases of the junction unmatched. CDR3 length: 15 residues. Germline CDR1 reads SGHVS; CDR2 reads FQNEAQ. CDR3 loop: CASSWTGQGDQPQHF. DNA for the CDR3: TGTGCCAGCAGCTGGACAGGGCAAGGCGATCAGCCCCAGCATTTT.

This clone has more than one count but fewer than ten. CDR3 sequence reads: CASSLLTGNNEKLFF. CDR3 DNA: TGTGCCAGCAGCCTTCTCACAGGGAACAATGAAAAACTGTTTTTT. The genes are TRBV5-6 and TRBJ1-4, with a tentative D call TRBD1 (6 bases). Trimming removed 4 bases at V and 5 bases at J, with 15 bases between. CDR1 is SGHDT, CDR2 YYEEEE, per germline. The CDR3 has 15 residues. Full variable domain (rest looked up from reference TRBV5-6 and TRBJ1-4): DAGVTQSPTHLIKTRGQQVTLRCSPKSGHDTVSWYQQALGQGPQFIFQYYEEEERQRGNFPDRFSGHQFPNYSSELNVNALLLGDSALYLCASSLLTGNNEKLFFGSGTQLSVL.

The J gene is TRBJ2-1, the V gene TRBV3-1 (or the pseudogene TRBV3-2); D unresolved. The V and J ends lost 5 bases and 8 bases respectively, with 13 bases between them. The CDR3 spans 13 residues. Germline V gene lookup returns CDR1 LGHDT and CDR2 YNNKEL (reference sequence). CDR3 bases: TGTGCCAGCAGCTCCCGACTTGCGGATGAGCAGTTCTTC. It yields the protein CASSSRLADEQFF.

This clone has more than one count but fewer than ten. At one end, the junction sequence differs from germline, possibly due to a read error. This chain connects TRBV5-1 to TRBJ2-3, with D perhaps matching TRBD1 (7 bases). The CDR3 has 14 residues. The germline V gene has CDR1 SGHRS and CDR2 YFSETQ. CDR3: CASSLEGATDTQYF. CDR3 nucleotide sequence: TGCGCCAGCAGTTTGGAGGGGGCCACAGATACGCAGTATTTT. Together with reference TRBV5-1 and TRBJ2-3, the CDR3 gives the full variable domain: KAGVTQTPRYLIKTRGQQVTLSCSPISGHRSVSWYQQTPGQGLQFLFEYFSETQRNKGNFPGRFSGRQFSNSRSEMNVSTLELGDSALYLCASSLEGATDTQYFGPGTRLTVL.

This rearrangement joins TRBV2 to TRBJ1-1; D is unresolved. The CDR3 runs to 14 residues. Per the germline V gene, CDR1 is SNHLY and CDR2 is FYNNEI. V was clipped by 6 bases and J by 1 base, with 12 bases between them. CDR3 bases: TGTGCCAGCAGACCGAGACCGGGGAACACTGAAGCTTTCTTT. Amino acid sequence: CASRPRPGNTEAFF.

This clone was seen just once. The chain combines TRBV11-2 with TRBJ2-1; tentative D call: TRBD1 (6 bases). Germline V CDR1 and CDR2: SGHAT, FQNNGV. This CDR3 is 14 amino acids long. V was trimmed by 4 bases and J by 4 bases, leaving 11 bases between them. In DNA form, the CDR3 reads TGTGCCAGCAGCTCACTGCAGGGGTACAATGAGCAGTTCTTC. Translating gives CASSSLQGYNEQFF.

V gene TRBV5-6 combines with J gene TRBJ1-1, with a weak D call TRBD1 (6 bases). Germline-derived CDR1 and CDR2 are SGHDT and YYEEEE. CDR3 length: 16 amino acids. Trimming cost V 1 base and J 2 bases, with 15 bases left between them. DNA of the CDR3: TGTGCCAGCAGCTTGCCCCAGGGGCCTGGTAACACTGAAGCTTTCTTT. Its translation: CASSLPQGPGNTEAFF. Variable domain in full (rest from reference TRBV5-6 and TRBJ1-1): DAGVTQSPTHLIKTRGQQVTLRCSPKSGHDTVSWYQQALGQGPQFIFQYYEEEERQRGNFPDRFSGHQFPNYSSELNVNALLLGDSALYLCASSLPQGPGNTEAFFGQGTRLTVV.

In its sample, this clone was seen once. V usage is TRBV10-3 and J usage is TRBJ1-2, with D possibly TRBD1 on 5 matching bases. Germline CDR1 and CDR2: ENHRY and SYGVKD. V was trimmed by 5 bases and J by 6 bases, leaving 19 bases between them. The CDR3 is made up of 15 amino acids. CDR3 in amino acids: CAISPWGGGADGYTF. The CDR3 coding sequence is TGTGCCATCAGTCCCTGGGGGGGAGGGGCAGATGGCTACACCTTC.